This T cell receptor beta chain was sequenced during a study of regulatory T cells in long-lasting Graves disease (TCRdb year 2021). Regarding the study in general: Antithyroid drugs had been taken for less than 3 months by newly diagnosed Graves' disease patients. Patients with persistent Graves' disease were compared with patients with newly diagnosed Graves' disease using TCR sequencing and RNA sequencing of peripheral blood. The study was registered as a clinical trial and conducted in China. A total of around 33 samples were covered by TCR sequencing, comprising roughly 13 persistent and around 20 newly diagnosed Graves' disease patients. What the authors observed across the whole study: The study examined only peripheral blood because the primary lesion, thyroid tissue, could not be accessed. Compared with newly diagnosed patients, patients with persistent Graves' disease had lower TCR Shannon entropy and fewer highly expanded clones, which suggests clonal expansion. Sequencing and analysis were limited to the TCR beta chain. The authors acknowledged the small sample size as a limitation that may reduce accuracy. Preferential use of TRBV28, TRBJ1-2 and TRBJ2-5 was observed in persistent disease, whereas TRBV20-1 and TRBJ2-1 were favored in newly diagnosed disease. A larger number of public clonotypes was shared among persistent patients (around 2,700) than among newly diagnosed patients (more than 850).

The method was multiplex PCR. The sequencing machine was an Illumina HiSeq 4000. To build TCR beta libraries, CDR3 regions were amplified by Arm-PCR using iRepertoire HTBI primers. PCR products were gel purified before sequencing. Concerning the study's data processing: A total of around 66 TRBV and some 15 TRBJ segments were identified across samples and were used for gene usage analysis of CDR3 amino acid clonotypes. COPE and FqMerger were used to merge the filtered high-quality paired reads into contigs. Contigs were aligned with BLAST to IMGT TRBV, TRBD and TRBJ reference genes, and CDR3 was defined per IMGT. Any clonotype with a frequency above 0.1% was classified as a highly expanded clone. Shannon entropy was used to measure repertoire diversity, and the Gini coefficient was used to measure V-J evenness. A clonotype was considered public if more than one individual shared it. TCRdb handled the public reads itself, with Q25 trimming in fastp and clone calling in MiXCR, and kept productive beta chains. Rows are unified per CDR3 protein, each entry keeping the most common DNA and genes. These V and J calls are TCRdb output, not the study's own analysis. Across this sample there are just over 600,000 distinct CDR3 sequences, with 16% seen only once. The top ten constitute about 17% of the sample.

After removal of 0 bases from V and 2 bases from J, the junction retains 13 bases not matched to a gene. Measured from the cysteine to the phenylalanine, the CDR3 is 18 residues long. The CDR3 DNA has 54 bases and is translated from base 1. CDR1 and CDR2 (LGHNA, YNFKEQ) derive from the germline V gene. Comments on this clonotype: It has no known antigen specificity. No per-base quality is available; no much larger clone lies one base away.

The meaning of the sample's time point label: newly diagnosed GD, antithyroid drugs for less than 3 months. For both TCR sequencing and RNA sequencing, RNA was extracted from PBMCs using TRIzol. Graves' disease was diagnosed according to American Thyroid Association guidelines. The patients came from an endocrinology department in Xi'an, China. From each patient, 7.5 to 9.5 milliliters of peripheral blood was collected into an EDTA anticoagulant tube. PBMCs were isolated by Ficoll Paque Plus density gradient separation without further T cell sorting. An Agilent 2100 Bioanalyzer and agarose gel were used to check RNA quality, while a NanoDrop 2000 measured RNA concentration. This same sample was also part of a study on T cells in Graves' hyperthyroidism and ophthalmopathy. As that second paper reports: Stable Graves' hyperthyroidism was defined as the absence of progression to ophthalmopathy over 18 months of follow-up. Hyperthyroidism patients were newly diagnosed, with disease duration under 2 months, and aged 18 to 65 years. Exclusion was applied to patients with uncontrolled infections, other autoimmune diseases, pregnancy or lactation. Diagnoses were established on the basis of clinical symptoms, serum thyroxine and TRAb, thyroid ultrasound, and orbital computed tomography. For the first round of RT-PCR on the TCR CDR3, the HTBI primer set was used together with the Qiagen OneStep RT-PCR kit. Most expanded thyroid clonotypes (frequency above 0.001) were also found in blood, which suggests that blood repertoires may mirror thyroid immune responses. A model built on a 13 V-J signature distinguished ophthalmopathy from stable hyperthyroidism, reaching around 87% sensitivity and approximately 81% specificity in cross-validation and 80%/75% in testing. During validation, the model predicted progression to ophthalmopathy a median of roughly six months ahead of onset, with almost 71% sensitivity and roughly 75% specificity. TCR V-J signatures able to tell the groups apart were searched for in a discovery cohort of 90 to 100 patients, of whom 43 had Graves' ophthalmopathy and 55 to 60 had stable Graves' hyperthyroidism. Prospective prediction of ophthalmopathy was tested in an independent validation cohort consisting of fewer than 20 hyperthyroidism patients and 15 to 17 patients who later progressed to ophthalmopathy. The approximately 98 discovery patients were randomly divided into training and test sets at a 7:3 ratio. In about 6 Graves' hyperthyroidism patients, the study also compared T-cell repertoires from thyroid tissue with T-cell repertoires from blood. Once sampling was done, hyperthyroidism patients were given methimazole at a starting dose of 30 mg daily, whereas ophthalmopathy patients were given high-dose intravenous methylprednisolone. A second multiplex PCR round built the libraries, followed by size selection and purification. Libraries were sequenced paired-end with 100 bp reads on an Illumina HiSeq2000. SOAPnuke was used to process the raw data, removing reads that contained adapters or uncalled bases, had a mean Phred below 15, or lacked an exact match to the constant primer or identifier. High-quality paired reads were merged using COPE v1.2.5, and each unique nucleotide sequence was defined as a clonotype. Clonotypes were aligned to IMGT TRBV, TRBD and TRBJ reference segments using MiTCR v1.1. The analysis was restricted to V-J combinations with a frequency above 0.0001, which together covered about 99% of the repertoires. A TCS score was defined as the ratio of F50 (clonal expansion) to E x V (chaos), with BLOSUM62-based TCRdist applied between CDR3 peptides within each V-J. Welch's t-statistics and random forest reduced fewer than 600 V-J features to 13, which were used in a naive Bayes classifier (R e1071). No statistical method was used to set the sample size in advance, and investigators knew the group allocation. The paper reports TCR Vbeta CDR3 sequencing of roughly 140 peripheral blood samples: 43 ophthalmopathy, fewer than 80 hyperthyroidism and around 17 progressor patients.

The starting material was peripheral blood mononuclear cells (PBMCs), obtained at new diagnosis, from a patient treated with antithyroid drugs. The TCR originated in a woman in her twenties or thirties with Graves disease. Donor details come from another sample of the same person, matched by shared clones. This chain joins TRBV4-2 to TRBJ2-7, with 7 central nucleotides matching TRBD2. The base sequence is TGTGCCAGCAGCCAAGATAAGCTAGCGGCCCGAGGGACCTACGAGCAGTACTTC. Its translation reads: CASSQDKLAARGTYEQYF.